This T cell receptor (beta chain) was documented in a study of CD8 T cells in Susac syndrome. The CDR3 is 14 residues long. The V and J ends lost 5 bases and 2 bases respectively, with 11 bases between them. Germline V CDR1 and CDR2: SGHNT, YENEEA. RNA totalling about 0.5 to 1 ug underwent reverse transcription with random hexamers. Via MiXCR, TCRdb re-called the immunoSEQ multiplex PCR reads, giving one row per CDR3 protein. This sample has 300,000 to 350,000 distinct CDR3 sequences, with about 90% found just once. The TCR originated in a human donor with multiple sclerosis. J is TRBJ2-3 and V is TRBV11-3, with D possibly TRBD1 on 5 matching bases. The sample was CD4+ T cells from PBMCs. The CDR3 coding sequence is TGTGCCAGCAGCCCAGACAGTCTCACAGATACGCAGTATTTT. Protein product: CASSPDSLTDTQYF.